One and the same sample provided the 10 T cell receptor beta chains below, sequenced in a study of T cell responses to AZD1222 COVID-19 vaccine. This table comes from immunoSEQ multiplex PCR, and its TCRdb copy is limited to in-frame clones, with some not included. The sample records about 190,000 clones, around 92% being singletons. The sequencing here drew on peripheral blood, taken on day 0 of AZD1222 vaccination. All receptors come from an adult in good health.

The genes are TRBV18 and TRBJ2-1; 10 bases are a match to TRBD2. The ends lost 6 bases at V and 4 bases at J; junction bases unmatched: 6. The germline CDR1 and CDR2 sequences are KGHSH and LQKENI. This CDR3 is built from 15 residues. DNA for the CDR3: TGTGCCAGCTCGCCCCCTAGCGGGGGATACAATGAGCAGTTCTTC. It specifies CASSPPSGGYNEQFF.

The chain is built from TRBV7-9 and TRBJ1-2; TRBD1 agrees at 7 bases. From germline, CDR1 is SEHNR and CDR2 FQNEAQ (reference sequence). CDR3 size: 13 residues. J was trimmed by 8 bases and V by 4 bases; bases with no gene match: 7. The CDR3 loop is CASSSPSRGGYTF. Here the CDR3 DNA reads TGTGCCAGCAGCTCACCCTCCAGGGGGGGCTACACCTTC.

The genes are TRBV29-1 and TRBJ2-7; 9 bases map to TRBD1. Unmatched junction bases numbered 10, after V lost 5 bases and J lost 5 bases. This CDR3 is 14 amino acids long. CDR1 is SQVTM and CDR2 is ANQGSEA in the germline V gene. Here the CDR3 DNA reads TGCAGCGTTTCTCCGGGACAGGGTAATAACGAGCAGTACTTC. Translation: CSVSPGQGNNEQYF.

The V and J genes are TRBV11-2 and TRBJ2-7, with 13 bases that match TRBD2. The CDR3 is made up of 15 amino acids. Unmatched junction bases numbered 4, after V lost 4 bases and J lost 4 bases. Germline assignment: CDR1 SGHAT and CDR2 FQNNGV. DNA for the CDR3: TGTGCCAGCAGCTCCGGGACTAGCGGGATTTACGAGCAGTACTTC. This translates into CASSSGTSGIYEQYF.

This chain uses TRBV5-8 with TRBJ2-3; possibly TRBD1 or TRBD2 for D (5 bases each). This CDR3 region has 17 residues. The germline V gene encodes CDR1 SGHTS and CDR2 YDEGEE. V was shortened by 0 bases and J by 0 bases, with 14 bases between the two germline ends. The DNA of the CDR3 is TGTGCCAGCAGCTTGGCCTCGAGGGGTGGTAGCACAGATACGCAGTATTTT. It translates to CASSLASRGGSTDTQYF.

Turning to this clone: The sample has other DNA sequences that encode this CDR3 too. CDR3: CASSFRNTEAFF. The CDR3 DNA reads as TGTGCCAGCAGCTTTAGGAACACTGAAGCTTTCTTT. This chain links TRBV7-2 with TRBJ1-1, with unresolved D. The length of the CDR3 is 12 residues. The V gene lost 3 bases and the J gene lost 1 base, with 3 bases spanning the gap. Germline CDR1 reads SGHTA; CDR2 reads FQGNSA.

This clone has a single count. The chain is built from TRBV29-1 and TRBJ1-1, with a tentative D call TRBD1 (5 bases). Germline V gene data show CDR1 as SQVTM and CDR2 as ANQGSEA. The ends were cut back, 2 bases at V and 0 bases at J, with 10 bases in the middle. The CDR3 extends over 14 amino acids. DNA for the CDR3: TGCAGCGTTGAAAGGGGACTGCTGAACACTGAAGCTTTCTTT. As protein: CSVERGLLNTEAFF.

The V call is TRBV29-1, the J call TRBJ2-7; D unresolved. V lost 4 bases, J lost 4 bases, and 17 bases lay in between. CDR1 is SQVTM, CDR2 ANQGSEA, per germline. CDR3 length equals 14 residues. The CDR3 DNA reads as TGCAGCGTTGTTTTCTCTACAGAGCGTTACGAGCAGTACTTC. Amino acid sequence: CSVVFSTERYEQYF.

The chain carries TRBV5-4 and TRBJ1-1; a possible D gene is TRBD1 (5 bases). Germline V lookup: CDR1 SGHNT, CDR2 YYREEE (reference sequence). This CDR3 is built from 13 residues. Trimming pared 3 bases from V and 0 bases from J, leaving 6 bases between. The CDR3 nucleotides are TGTGCCAGCAGCTCGACAGTGAACACTGAAGCTTTCTTT. It is translated as CASSSTVNTEAFF.

The chain recombines TRBV7-8 with TRBJ1-5; TRBD1 matches at 10 bases. V was clipped by 4 bases and J by 2 bases; unmatched bases: 8. Germline assignment: CDR1 SGHVS and CDR2 FQNEAQ. The CDR3 loop spans 17 amino acids. CDR3 coding DNA: TGTGCCAGCAGCTACCCAGGGACAGGGGCGGGCAATCAGCCCCAGCATTTT. It specifies CASSYPGTGAGNQPQHF.